The 30 T cell receptor beta chains below were found in one sample sequenced in a study of T-cell reconstitution after alpha-beta-depleted transplantation in children. As it was prepared, the TCRbeta library received unique molecular identifiers. MiXCR was run by TCRdb on the PCR reads, yielding one entry per CDR3 protein. The table records hundreds of thousands of distinct CDR3 sequences, about an eighth of them present only once. The sample here was PBMCs, mostly from graft donor cells, taken 360 days after TCRalphabeta/CD19-depleted stem cell transplant. The receptors come from a male patient aged 10 to 17 who had a stem cell transplant for acute myeloid leukemia, so the T cells may come from the graft donor.

The chain recombines TRBV6-4 with TRBJ2-1; 9 bases match TRBD2. CDR1 MRHNA and CDR2 SNTAGT come from the germline V gene. This CDR3 is 20 amino acids long. V trimming: 9 bases; J trimming: 0 bases; junction bases outside the gene matches: 21. CDR3 coding DNA: TGTGCCAGTGGACTCGGGCGGGAGGGCCGATGGAGCAGCTCCTACAATGAGCAGTTCTTC. It translates to CASGLGREGRWSSSYNEQFF.

V usage is TRBV4-2 and J usage is TRBJ2-7, with 8 bases fitting TRBD2. Germline V gives CDR1 LGHNA, CDR2 YNFKEQ. Germline trimming cut 0 bases from V and 4 bases from J; bases unmatched to any gene: 8. This CDR3 is 16 amino acids long. This CDR3 reads CASSQDRAGEGYEQYF. The CDR3 DNA sequence: TGTGCCAGCAGCCAAGATAGAGCGGGAGAGGGGTACGAGCAGTACTTC.

This clonotype was counted ten times or more. V gene TRBV12-3 or TRBV12-4 combines with J gene TRBJ2-7, with D possibly called TRBD1 or TRBD2 (6 bases each). V lost 3 bases and J 0 bases, leaving 15 bases between the germline ends. The CDR3 has 16 amino acids. The CDR3 coding sequence is TGTGCCAGCAGTTTTCCGGGGGCGTGGAGCTCCTACGAGCAGTACTTC. Protein sequence: CASSFPGAWSSYEQYF.

This clonotype was detected a few times. The chain combines TRBV30 with TRBJ2-7; D unresolved. Deletions cut 4 bases from V and 5 bases from J, with 15 bases between. This CDR3 comprises 13 residues. Germline CDR1 is GTSNPN and CDR2 is SVGIG (reference sequence). In DNA form, the CDR3 reads TGTGCCTGGAATATTACACTGTCAAACGAGCAGTACGTC. Translating gives CAWNITLSNEQYV.

This clonotype showed up just a few times. The V call is TRBV27, the J call TRBJ2-7; D may be TRBD2 (5 bases). CDR1 is MNHEY and CDR2 is SMNVEV in the germline V gene (reference sequence). This CDR3 contains 15 residues. V lost 3 bases to trimming and J lost 1 base, with 13 bases between them. The chain's CDR3 is CASSLIRTASYEQYF. CDR3 DNA sequence: TGTGCCAGCAGTTTGATCAGGACTGCTTCCTACGAGCAGTACTTC.

Remarks on this clonotype: This is likely a read error, given that the CDR3 carries no conserved phenylalanine or tryptophan at its end. J is TRBJ2-1 and V is TRBV11-2, with D possibly matching TRBD2 (6 bases). V was shortened by 0 bases and J by 5 bases, with 14 bases between the two germline ends. Germline V CDR1 and CDR2: SGHAT, FQNNGV. This CDR3 contains 16 residues. The CDR3 here is CASSLEIGTGNNEQFV. The DNA of the CDR3 is TGTGCCAGCAGCTTAGAAATCGGGACTGGTAACAATGAGCAGTTCGTC.

This clonotype has just a few counts. The chain couples TRBV7-2 to TRBJ2-3; 7 bases match TRBD2. CDR3 length: 17 amino acids. Germline trimming cut 2 bases from V and 2 bases from J; bases unmatched to any gene: 10. CDR1 is SGHTA, CDR2 FQGNSA, per germline. The DNA of the CDR3 is TGTGCCAGCAGCTTAACGTGGTCTAGCGGCTACACAGATACGCAGTATTTT. Translated, it gives CASSLTWSSGYTDTQYF.

The chain is built from TRBV5-1 and TRBJ2-1, with D perhaps matching TRBD1 or TRBD2 (5 bases each). From germline, CDR1 is SGHRS and CDR2 YFSETQ. The CDR3 totals 15 residues. The ends were cut back, 3 bases at V and 3 bases at J, with 13 bases in the middle. The DNA of the CDR3 is TGCGCCAGCAGCTACCGGGACCTTTTCTACAATGAGCAGTTCTTC. It is translated as CASSYRDLFYNEQFF.

The genes are TRBV12-3 or TRBV12-4 and TRBJ2-3, with a weak D call TRBD2 (6 bases). V was pared by 5 bases and J by 4 bases, with 19 bases between. The CDR3 is 16 amino acids. CDR3 sequence (DNA): TGTGCCAGCAGTGCCACGGGACCCACTAGCCCAGATACGCAGTATTTT. It codes for CASSATGPTSPDTQYF.

Note on this clonotype: A read error may produce the germline difference seen at one junction end. The V call is TRBV20-1, the J call TRBJ2-7; D is perhaps TRBD1 (6 bases). CDR1 is DFQATT, CDR2 SNEGSKA, per germline (reference sequence). The length of the CDR3 is 10 residues. The CDR3 spells CSARGGGTGF. The CDR3 bases are TGCAGTGCTAGAGGGGGCGGCACAGGGTTC.

The chain combines TRBV20-1 with TRBJ1-1; 7 bases fit TRBD1. CDR1 and CDR2 (germline): DFQATT, SNEGSKA (reference sequence). The CDR3 is 12 amino acids. The DNA of the CDR3 is TGCAGAGTTGACAGGGTGAACACTGAAGCTTTCTTT. Translated: CRVDRVNTEAFF.

The V gene is TRBV29-1, the J gene TRBJ2-5; D uncertain. Germline assignment: CDR1 SQVTM and CDR2 ANQGSEA. The CDR3 loop spans 12 amino acids. Trimming pared 4 bases from V and 4 bases from J, leaving 10 bases between. Here the CDR3 DNA reads TGCAGCGTTGTGCTGGATAGAGAGACCCAGTACTTC. The encoded protein is CSVVLDRETQYF. The full variable domain, with the rest looked up from reference TRBV29-1 and TRBJ2-5, is SAVISQKPSRDICQRGTSLTIQCQVDSQVTMMFWYRQQPGQSLTLIATANQGSEATYESGFVIDKFPISRPNLTFSTLTVSNMSPEDSSIYLCSVVLDRETQYFGPGTRLLVL.

For this clonotype: A read error may explain this, as a much larger clone is one base away. V and J are TRBV7-9 and TRBJ2-5; 9 bases match TRBD1. This CDR3 is built from 15 residues. Germline V gene sequence: CDR1 SEHNR, CDR2 FQNEAQ (reference sequence). CDR3 sequence (DNA): TGTGCCTGCAGCTTAAAGGACAGGGGTGGGGAGACCCAGTACTTC. Encoded protein: CACSLKDRGGETQYF.

V usage is TRBV7-6 and J usage is TRBJ2-3, with TRBD2 identical over 12 bases. Germline CDR1 is SGHVS and CDR2 is FNYEAQ. Trimming cost V 2 bases and J 3 bases; bases outside gene matches: 9. CDR3 length: 18 residues. CDR3 residues: CASSLPLLTSGRTDTQYF. The CDR3 DNA reads TGTGCCAGCAGCTTACCCCTCCTGACTAGCGGGAGAACAGATACGCAGTATTTT.

The chain has TRBV20-1 and TRBJ2-3; D possibly matches TRBD1 or TRBD2 (7 bases each). Trimming took 6 bases from V and 0 from J, leaving 25 bases between them. The CDR3 covers 18 residues. Germline V gene lookup returns CDR1 DFQATT and CDR2 SNEGSKA (reference sequence). CDR3 in DNA: TGCAGTGCCAGGGGGGTGATAGCGGGTACCGCTAGCACAGATACGCAGTATTTT. It is translated as CSARGVIAGTASTDTQYF.

This clonotype was observed at least ten times. V gene TRBV4-3 combines with J gene TRBJ2-1; no clear D. Germline-derived CDR1 and CDR2 are LGHNA and YSLEER. CDR3 size: 15 residues. Between the trimmed V and J ends, which lost 0 bases and 9 bases, there was a span of 15 bases. CDR3 coding DNA: TGCGCCAGCAGCCAAGAAAGGCTAGTGGTTGGTGAGCAGTTCTTC. It yields the protein CASSQERLVVGEQFF.

This clonotype was recorded a few times. The V and J genes are TRBV6-2 or TRBV6-3 and TRBJ2-1, with 10 bases matching TRBD2. The CDR3 consists of 15 residues. V trimming: 7 bases; J trimming: 7 bases; junction bases outside the gene matches: 10. Germline loops: CDR1 MNHEY, CDR2 SVGEGT. This chain's CDR3 is CASTTVAGGRNEQFF. DNA of the CDR3: TGTGCCAGCACCACGGTAGCGGGAGGTCGGAATGAGCAGTTCTTC.

V and J are TRBV20-1 and TRBJ2-1; possibly TRBD2 for D (6 bases). The V end lost 5 bases, the J end lost 0 bases, and 11 bases lay between the germline ends. CDR3 length: 14 residues. CDR1 DFQATT and CDR2 SNEGSKA come from the germline V gene (reference sequence). CDR3 in amino acids: CSAQAGSSYNEQFF. CDR3 DNA: TGCAGTGCTCAAGCGGGCAGCTCCTACAATGAGCAGTTCTTC.

This clonotype has only a few counts. The chain has TRBV10-3 and TRBJ2-3; D unclear. V was pared by 6 bases and J by 6 bases, with 10 bases between. Germline V gene sequence: CDR1 ENHRY, CDR2 SYGVKD. CDR3 length: 12 amino acids. CDR3 sequence (DNA): TGTGCCATCAGCGTAGTTGGGGATACGCAGTATTTT. It translates to CAISVVGDTQYF.

The chain is built from TRBV7-4 and TRBJ2-1; 7 nucleotides line up with TRBD2. The CDR3 extends over 11 amino acids. The ends lost 4 bases at V and 13 bases at J; junction bases unmatched: 4. Germline V lookup: CDR1 SGHVT, CDR2 SQSDAQ. The CDR3 spells CASSSGGLQFF. The DNA of the CDR3 is TGTGCCAGCAGCTCGGGGGGACTTCAGTTCTTC. Together with reference TRBV7-4 and TRBJ2-1, the CDR3 gives the full variable domain: GAGVSQSPRYKVAKRGRDVALRCDSISGHVTLYWYRQTLGQGSEVLTYSQSDAQRDKSGRPSGRFSAERPERSVSTLKIQRTEQGDSAVYLCASSSGGLQFFGPGTRLTVL.

V gene TRBV18 combines with J gene TRBJ1-5, with D tentatively TRBD1 (6 bases). V was trimmed by 3 bases and J by 6 bases, leaving 18 bases between them. Per the germline V gene, CDR1 is KGHSH and CDR2 is LQKENI. The CDR3 has 16 amino acids. For the CDR3, the DNA is TGTGCCAGCTCACCGGACAGTGGGGGCGTGGGTCAGCCCCAGCATTTT. Protein: CASSPDSGGVGQPQHF.

The chain joins TRBV20-1 to TRBJ2-5; D call uncertain. CDR1 and CDR2 (germline): DFQATT, SNEGSKA (reference sequence). The V end lost 5 bases, the J end lost 4 bases, and 11 bases lay between the germline ends. There are 12 residues in the CDR3. CDR3 amino acids: CSASVGRETQYF. The CDR3 nucleotides read TGCAGTGCTTCCGTTGGACGAGAGACCCAGTACTTC.

The chain carries TRBV6-2 or TRBV6-3 and TRBJ2-1; tentative D call: TRBD2 (6 bases). The V and J ends lost 5 bases and 0 bases respectively, with 17 bases between them. CDR3 size: 17 residues. CDR1 is MNHEY and CDR2 is SVGEGT in the germline V gene. The CDR3 region has the DNA TGTGCCAGCAGTATCGGGACTCGCACTTTCTCCTACAATGAGCAGTTCTTC. It specifies CASSIGTRTFSYNEQFF.

This clonotype was counted ten times or more. This chain uses TRBV15 with TRBJ2-1; D is perhaps TRBD2 (6 bases). V lost 6 bases to trimming and J lost 0 bases, with 12 bases between them. CDR1 and CDR2 from the germline V gene are LNHNV and YYDKDF (reference sequence). The CDR3 has 15 amino acids. CDR3 DNA: TGTGCCACCAGACCCCTAGCGTCCTCCTACAATGAGCAGTTCTTC. This gives the protein CATRPLASSYNEQFF.

This chain links TRBV29-1 with TRBJ1-4, with D unresolved. Trimming cost V 4 bases and J 3 bases, with 9 bases left between them. There are 13 residues in the CDR3. Per germline, CDR1 SQVTM and CDR2 ANQGSEA. The CDR3 loop is CSVAEAPNEKLFF. The CDR3 DNA is TGCAGCGTTGCGGAAGCCCCTAATGAAAAACTGTTTTTT.

The chain combines TRBV20-1 with TRBJ1-5, with no clear D. The germline gives CDR1 DFQATT, CDR2 SNEGSKA (reference sequence). V was clipped by 6 bases and J by 9 bases, with 21 bases between them. The CDR3 has 14 residues. The CDR3 region has the DNA TGCAGTGCCATGAGAGATAGTCAGGTCGGGCCCCAGCATTTT. Residues: CSAMRDSQVGPQHF.

This clonotype has a handful of counts. The V gene is TRBV10-3, the J gene TRBJ2-7, with TRBD2 matching 7 bases. Germline trimming cut 6 bases from V and 0 bases from J; bases unmatched to any gene: 5. The germline CDR1 and CDR2 sequences are ENHRY and SYGVKD. The CDR3 has 14 residues. The CDR3 region is CAISLAESSYEQYF. The CDR3 DNA sequence: TGTGCCATCAGCCTAGCGGAATCCTCCTACGAGCAGTACTTC.

The chain uses TRBV30 and TRBJ2-3; D might be TRBD2 (6 bases). V gave up 1 base and J gave up 3 bases, with 17 bases separating them. The CDR3 is 16 residues long. The germline gives CDR1 GTSNPN, CDR2 SVGIG (reference sequence). CDR3 protein: CAWSAKLAGRTDTQYF. Written as DNA, the CDR3 is TGTGCCTGGAGTGCCAAACTAGCTGGGAGGACAGATACGCAGTATTTT.

This clonotype was seen at least ten times. This chain links TRBV20-1 with TRBJ2-2; 9 nucleotides align to TRBD2. Germline assignment: CDR1 DFQATT and CDR2 SNEGSKA (reference sequence). V trimming: 5 bases; J trimming: 4 bases; junction bases outside the gene matches: 8. This CDR3 contains 15 residues. The CDR3 sequence: CSAPGLASGTGELFF. The DNA for the CDR3 is TGCAGTGCTCCGGGACTAGCTTCAGGCACCGGGGAGCTGTTTTTT.

The chain joins TRBV11-2 to TRBJ2-1; 15 positions match TRBD2. V was clipped by 0 bases and J by 0 bases; unmatched bases: 9. In germline, CDR1 is SGHAT, CDR2 FQNNGV. The CDR3 loop spans 21 amino acids. The CDR3 DNA follows: TGTGCCAGCAGCTTAGAAGTGGTCGGACTAGCGGGAGGGAGCTCCTACAATGAGCAGTTCTTC. Amino acid sequence: CASSLEVVGLAGGSSYNEQFF.